A single sample gave rise to the 12 T cell receptor beta chains below, sequenced in a study of shared clonotypes between healthy human individuals. Repertoires were generated with immunoSEQ multiplex PCR, while TCRdb's copy carries only in-frame clones and drops some. The profile covers some 490,000 clones, with approximately 81% appearing a single time and roughly 13% taken by the ten largest. Sample: PBMCs. The receptors were sampled from a woman in her thirties or forties in good health. Some clones in this sample may be carry-over from other donors' samples.

Only a few counts were recorded for this clone. Being one base from a much bigger clone, this may be a read error. This sequence joins TRBV4-1 and TRBJ2-2; 7 positions match TRBD2. The J segment lost 5 bases and the V segment lost 4 bases, leaving 10 bases of the junction unmatched. Looked up from germline, CDR1 is MGHRA and CDR2 is YSYEKL. CDR3 length: 16 residues. The CDR3 loop is CASSPGRAGLTGELFF. The CDR3 DNA reads TGCGCCAGCAGCCCTGGGAGGGCCGGGCTGACCGGGGAGCTGTTTTTT.

The chain links TRBV21-1 to TRBJ2-7; the tabulated D call, TRBD1, remains unverified against the DNA. TRBV21-1 is classified as a pseudogene. This CDR3 contains 12 residues. CDR3 protein: CASKGHSYEQYF. In nucleotides, the CDR3 is TGTGCCAGCAAAGGCCACAGTTACGAGCAGTACTTC.

This clone occurred once. The chain has TRBV10-2 and TRBJ1-5; 7 nucleotides agree with TRBD1. Germline loops: CDR1 WSHSY, CDR2 SAAADI. The CDR3 runs to 13 residues. V lost 6 bases and J lost 5; bases outside the gene matches: 4. The CDR3 reads CASSGQAHQPQHF. CDR3 sequence (DNA): TGCGCCAGCAGCGGACAGGCACATCAGCCCCAGCATTTT.

In this sample, this clone turned up a few times. The V call is TRBV27, the J call TRBJ2-3; D call uncertain. The CDR3 contains 13 residues. Germline V CDR1 and CDR2: MNHEY, SMNVEV (reference sequence). V lost 0 bases, J lost 6 bases, and 7 bases lay in between. CDR3 sequence (DNA): TGTGCCAGCAGTTTATCGCCCAGGGATACGCAGTATTTT. Amino acid sequence: CASSLSPRDTQYF.

This clone was detected many times. V is TRBV7-9 and J is TRBJ2-7; the D gene could be TRBD1 or TRBD2 (6 bases each). Per germline, CDR1 SEHNR and CDR2 FQNEAQ (reference sequence). This CDR3 is built from 13 residues. V lost 1 base and J 7 bases, leaving 11 bases between the germline ends. The CDR3 DNA follows: TGTGCCAGCAGCTTAGGAGGGGGGTTAGAGCAGTACTTC. Translating it yields CASSLGGGLEQYF.

As to this clone: The likely explanation is a read error, given a far larger clone one base away. Other DNA sequences in this sample translate to the same CDR3. The rearrangement uses TRBV28 and TRBJ2-7; 9 bases map to TRBD2. The CDR3 sequence is 14 residues long. Per germline, CDR1 MDHEN and CDR2 SYDVKM. CDR3 amino acids: CASSLREGAYEQYF. The CDR3 DNA is TGTGCTAGCAGTTTGCGGGAGGGAGCCTACGAGCAGTACTTC.

This sequence joins TRBV28 and TRBJ1-4; D uncertain. The germline gives CDR1 MDHEN, CDR2 SYDVKM. Trimming cost V 1 base and J 5 bases, with 17 bases left between them. The CDR3 consists of 17 residues. The CDR3 protein is CASSLFDLISLNEKLFF. For the CDR3, the DNA is TGTGCCAGCAGTTTATTCGACCTGATCAGTCTGAATGAAAAACTGTTTTTT.

Remarks on this clone: Since a far larger clone is one base different, this is likely a read error. This specimen includes other DNA sequences encoding the same CDR3. J is TRBJ2-1 and V is TRBV29-1, with 8 bases that match TRBD1. From germline, CDR1 is SQVTM and CDR2 ANQGSEA. The CDR3 runs 13 residues. V gave up 6 bases and J gave up 9 bases; unmatched junction bases: 10. Written as DNA, the CDR3 is TGCAGCGTAGCCGGGACAGGTGGCGGTGAGCAGTTCTTC. This sequence encodes CSVAGTGGGEQFF.

V usage is TRBV6-1 and J usage is TRBJ1-4; D uncertain. The V end lost 6 bases, the J end lost 8 bases, and 13 bases lay between the germline ends. The CDR3 spans 13 residues. The germline CDR1 and CDR2 sequences are MNHNS and SASEGT. The CDR3 spells CASRLSVGEKLFF. The CDR3 nucleotides read TGTGCCAGCAGGCTATCAGTGGGCGAAAAACTGTTTTTT.

The chain is built from TRBV2 and TRBJ2-7, with 7 bases lining up with TRBD1. This CDR3 comprises 13 residues. Germline trimming cut 7 bases from V and 5 bases from J; bases unmatched to any gene: 8. Germline lookup yields CDR1 SNHLY and CDR2 FYNNEI. DNA of the CDR3: TGTGCCAGCAAAAGATCACAGGGGAACGAGCAGTACTTC. As protein: CASKRSQGNEQYF.

This clone showed up many times. The CDR3: CASRADRPPYEQYF. The CDR3 DNA follows: TGTGCCAGCAGGGCGGACAGGCCCCCCTACGAGCAGTACTTC. The rearrangement uses TRBV6-5 and TRBJ2-7; 7 bases agree with TRBD1. Germline CDR1 is MNHEY and CDR2 is SVGAGI. This CDR3 spans 14 amino acids. J gave up 2 bases and V 6 bases, and 7 bases lay outside the gene matches.

In the case of this clone: This likely stems from a read error, as it lies one base from a far larger clone. Other DNA sequences within the sample encode an identical CDR3. The chain has TRBV2 and TRBJ1-5; D call uncertain. The ends were cut back, 6 bases at V and 3 bases at J, with 15 bases in the middle. Germline lookup yields CDR1 SNHLY and CDR2 FYNNEI. The CDR3 loop spans 15 amino acids. CDR3 sequence: CASRDEVVYNQPQHF. DNA for the CDR3: TGTGCCAGCAGGGATGAAGTAGTCTACAATCAGCCCCAGCATTTT.